This TCR beta chain derives from a study of sequential checkpoint blockade in melanoma. Across the study: TCRβ was sequenced from DNA of some 89 pretreatment tumors. Twenty-two patients had matched tumor biopsies before treatment and at week 13 after nivolumab or ipilimumab alone.

CDR3 length equals 15 residues. Trimming removed 3 bases from V and 5 bases from J; junction bases left unmatched: 9. Germline CDR1 and CDR2: LNHDA and SQIVND (reference sequence). Only in-frame clones appear in the TCRdb table, and some are missing; sequencing was by immunoSEQ multiplex PCR. The table shows roughly 7,000 clones, with about 28% occurring only once. As for treatment: randomized to nivolumab then ipilimumab (arm A) or the reverse (arm B). This clone is a singleton in its sample. The chain joins TRBV19 to TRBJ2-5; TRBD1 aligns across 7 bases. The sequence was collected from a human donor with melanoma. The source was tumor tissue (inferred from file names), collected from a patient given nivolumab and ipilimumab in sequence. Here the CDR3 reads CASSMTLTGWETQYF. The DNA for the CDR3 is TGTGCCAGTAGTATGACCTTGACAGGGTGGGAGACCCAGTACTTC.